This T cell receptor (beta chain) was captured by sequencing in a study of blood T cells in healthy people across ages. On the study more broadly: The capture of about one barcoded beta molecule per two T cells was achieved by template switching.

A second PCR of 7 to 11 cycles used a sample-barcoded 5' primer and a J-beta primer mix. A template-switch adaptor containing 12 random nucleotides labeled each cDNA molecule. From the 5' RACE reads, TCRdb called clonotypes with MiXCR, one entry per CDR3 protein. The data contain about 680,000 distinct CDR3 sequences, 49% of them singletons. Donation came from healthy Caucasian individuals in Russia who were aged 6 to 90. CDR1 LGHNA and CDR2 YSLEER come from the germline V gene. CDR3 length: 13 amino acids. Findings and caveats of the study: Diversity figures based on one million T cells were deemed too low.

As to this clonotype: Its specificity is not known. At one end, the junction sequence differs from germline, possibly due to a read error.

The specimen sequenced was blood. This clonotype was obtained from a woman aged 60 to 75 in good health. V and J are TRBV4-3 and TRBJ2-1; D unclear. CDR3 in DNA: TGCGCCAGCAGCCGGGCTAGGTCACATGAGCAGTTCTTT. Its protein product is CASSRARSHEQFF.